These 8 T cell receptor beta chains share one sample of origin, sequenced in a study of T cell responses to AZD1222 COVID-19 vaccine. The method was immunoSEQ multiplex PCR; TCRdb's version includes in-frame clones alone and lacks a portion of them. The data hold around 130,000 clones, with 89% observed a single time. The sample was peripheral blood, taken on day 0 of AZD1222 vaccination. All receptors come from an adult in good health.

The genes are TRBV6-5 and TRBJ2-1; 13 bases are shared with TRBD2. The CDR3 runs 16 residues. After removal of 0 bases from V and 8 bases from J, the junction contained 4 bases not matched to a gene. Per the germline V gene, CDR1 is MNHEY and CDR2 is SVGAGI. The CDR3 bases are TGTGCCAGCAGTTACTCACTAGCGGGAGGGCCATATGAGCAGTTCTTC. This gives the protein CASSYSLAGGPYEQFF.

V and J are TRBV18 and TRBJ2-2, with 9 bases that match TRBD1. Per the germline V gene, CDR1 is KGHSH and CDR2 is LQKENI. With V trimmed by 7 bases and J by 6 bases, 9 bases remained unmatched. CDR3 length: 15 residues. The CDR3 DNA follows: TGTGCCAGCTTAACCGGGACAGGGAATCCCGGGGAGCTGTTTTTT. Residues: CASLTGTGNPGELFF.

The chain is built from TRBV19 and TRBJ2-7, with TRBD1 matching over 8 bases. V lost 0 bases, J lost 1 base, and 8 bases stayed unmatched. Per the germline V gene, CDR1 is LNHDA and CDR2 is SQIVND (reference sequence). The CDR3 extends over 17 amino acids. The CDR3 sequence: CASSIERTGMGSYEQYF. The DNA of the CDR3 is TGTGCCAGTAGTATAGAGAGGACAGGGATGGGTTCCTACGAGCAGTACTTC.

The chain has TRBV6-4 and TRBJ1-6; D unresolved. This CDR3 is built from 13 residues. CDR1 MRHNA and CDR2 SNTAGT come from the germline V gene. V gave up 5 bases and J gave up 10 bases, with 12 bases separating them. The CDR3 nucleotides read TGTGCCAGCAGTCCGGCCGGAGAATCACCCCTCCACTTT. Protein product: CASSPAGESPLHF.

The chain employs TRBV10-2 and TRBJ2-1; 9 bases are shared with TRBD1. J lost 10 bases, V lost 5 bases, and 21 bases had no gene match. The CDR3 loop spans 18 amino acids. In germline, CDR1 is WSHSY, CDR2 SAAADI. The CDR3 coding sequence is TGCGCCAGCAGTAAGGGACAGGGTGAAGTACTTAATAACGTAGAGCAGTTCTTC. Translation: CASSKGQGEVLNNVEQFF.

The chain has TRBV19 and TRBJ1-5, with 7 positions matching TRBD1. Trimming cost V 4 bases and J 7 bases; bases outside gene matches: 7. The V gene's germline CDR1 is LNHDA and CDR2 SQIVND (reference sequence). CDR3 length: 14 amino acids. CDR3 in DNA: TGTGCCAGTAGTAATCCAGGGGGTACCCAGCCCCAGCATTTT. Its translation is CASSNPGGTQPQHF.

This rearrangement joins TRBV28 to TRBJ2-1; D perhaps matches TRBD2 (6 bases). Germline V gene sequence: CDR1 MDHEN, CDR2 SYDVKM. The CDR3 length is 15 residues. The germline V and J ends were trimmed by 5 bases and 8 bases, with 19 bases remaining between them. The CDR3 bases are TGTGCCAGCAGTCGTAGCGGAGCCCCTAGGTATGAGCAGTTCTTC. This sequence encodes CASSRSGAPRYEQFF.

This clone was counted once. The rearrangement joins TRBV5-6 to TRBJ1-5, with D perhaps matching TRBD1 (6 bases). The length of the CDR3 is 15 residues. V lost 4 bases, J lost 1 base, and 12 bases lay in between. Per the germline V gene, CDR1 is SGHDT and CDR2 is YYEEEE. The CDR3 DNA follows: TGTGCCAGCAGCATAGGTACAGGGAGCAATCAGCCCCAGCATTTT. Translating gives CASSIGTGSNQPQHF.